These T cell receptor beta chains were read from a single sample in a study of tumor-infiltrating lymphocytes in primary liver carcinoma. TCRdb used MiXCR to reprocess the multiplex PCR reads, holding one entry per CDR3 protein. Of about 330,000 distinct CDR3 sequences listed, about two thirds are singletons. The sequenced sample was peripheral blood. The receptors shown here come from a man between 40 and 49 years old with primary liver carcinoma and hepatitis B virus infection. Both conserved end residues are part of each CDR3. Fields, in order: clone size, CDR3 length, J gene, D gene, V gene, CDR3 DNA, CDR3 protein. A D gene is named only where the DNA matches it firmly. Size is stated for part of the rows, as once, few or many counts, or as a class when the clone is expanded.

clone size: medium-sized; CDR3 length: 12; J gene: TRBJ2-5; D gene: .; V gene: TRBV11-2; CDR3 DNA: TGTGCCAGCAGCTTGGACCAAGAGACCCAGTACTTC; CDR3 protein: CASSLDQETQYF
clone size: .; CDR3 length: 18; J gene: TRBJ2-3; D gene: .; V gene: TRBV4-1; CDR3 DNA: TGCGCCGGCAGGCGCGCATTTGTGGGGAGATCTAGCACAGATACGCAGTATTTT; CDR3 protein: CAGRRAFVGRSSTDTQYF
clone size: many; CDR3 length: 16; J gene: TRBJ2-1; D gene: TRBD2; V gene: TRBV4-1; CDR3 DNA: TGCGCCAGCAGCCAAGTACTAGCGGGAGTGTACAATGAGCAGTTCTTC; CDR3 protein: CASSQVLAGVYNEQFF
clone size: .; CDR3 length: 14; J gene: TRBJ1-1; D gene: .; V gene: TRBV5-1; CDR3 DNA: TGCGCCAGCAGCTTGGGGCAGGTGAACACTGAAGCTTTCTTT; CDR3 protein: CASSLGQVNTEAFF
clone size: few; CDR3 length: 13; J gene: TRBJ1-2; D gene: .; V gene: TRBV5-1; CDR3 DNA: TGCGCCAGCAGCCCTGGACCGAACTATGGCTACACCTTC; CDR3 protein: CASSPGPNYGYTF
clone size: .; CDR3 length: 14; J gene: TRBJ2-3; D gene: .; V gene: TRBV5-4; CDR3 DNA: TGTGCCAGCAGCTCCTGGACTAACACAGATACGCAGTATTTT; CDR3 protein: CASSSWTNTDTQYF
clone size: .; CDR3 length: 17; J gene: TRBJ2-5; D gene: .; V gene: TRBV7-9; CDR3 DNA: TGTGCCAGCAGCTTAGTTCGCGTGCCAATCAACCAAGAGACCCAGTACTTC; CDR3 protein: CASSLVRVPINQETQYF
clone size: few; CDR3 length: 16; J gene: TRBJ2-5; D gene: .; V gene: TRBV5-1; CDR3 DNA: TGCGCCAGCAGTTTGGAGGGCCCTGGTCGCCAAGAGACCCAGTACTTC; CDR3 protein: CASSLEGPGRQETQYF
clone size: .; CDR3 length: 14; J gene: TRBJ2-5; D gene: .; V gene: TRBV5-1; CDR3 DNA: TGCGCCAGCAGCTTGGCGGAGGAGGCAGAGACCCAGTACTTC; CDR3 protein: CASSLAEEAETQYF
clone size: .; CDR3 length: 16; J gene: TRBJ2-3; D gene: TRBD1; V gene: TRBV5-8; CDR3 DNA: TGTACCAGCAGCGAGGGGACAGGAACGGGCACAGATACGCAGTATTTT; CDR3 protein: CTSSEGTGTGTDTQYF
clone size: .; CDR3 length: 14; J gene: TRBJ2-7; D gene: TRBD2; V gene: TRBV6-1; CDR3 DNA: TGTGCCAGCAGTGAGACTAGCGGGGACTACGAGCAGTACTTC; CDR3 protein: CASSETSGDYEQYF
clone size: many; CDR3 length: 15; J gene: TRBJ2-1; D gene: TRBD2; V gene: TRBV10-3; CDR3 DNA: TGTGCCATCGGAGGCGGGAGGAACTCCTACAATGAGCAGTTCTTC; CDR3 protein: CAIGGGRNSYNEQFF
clone size: .; CDR3 length: 15; J gene: TRBJ2-4; D gene: .; V gene: TRBV24-1; CDR3 DNA: TGTGCCACCAGTGGATCGGGGTTAGCCAAAAACATTCAGTACTTC; CDR3 protein: CATSGSGLAKNIQYF
clone size: .; CDR3 length: 16; J gene: TRBJ2-1; D gene: TRBD2; V gene: TRBV5-4; CDR3 DNA: TGTGCCAGCAGCTTGAGAGGTAGCGGGAGGGCCGGGGAGCAGTTCTTC; CDR3 protein: CASSLRGSGRAGEQFF
clone size: .; CDR3 length: 13; J gene: TRBJ1-1; D gene: .; V gene: TRBV11-2; CDR3 DNA: TGTGCCAGCAGCTTAGATCGTCCCCGAGAGGCTTTCTTT; CDR3 protein: CASSLDRPREAFF
clone size: .; CDR3 length: 19; J gene: TRBJ1-2; D gene: .; V gene: TRBV11-2; CDR3 DNA: TGTGAAAGCAGCTTAGATTTTGCTCGGAGGGCGAGAGAGAACTATGGCTACACCTTC; CDR3 protein: CESSLDFARRARENYGYTF
clone size: few; CDR3 length: 15; J gene: TRBJ2-6; D gene: .; V gene: TRBV5-5; CDR3 DNA: TGTGCCAGCAGCTTGGGTCATTCTGGGGCCAACGTCCTGACTTTC; CDR3 protein: CASSLGHSGANVLTF
clone size: many; CDR3 length: 14; J gene: TRBJ2-7; D gene: .; V gene: TRBV28; CDR3 DNA: TGTGCCAGCAGTTTATACGCAAACCCCTACGAGCAGTACTTC; CDR3 protein: CASSLYANPYEQYF